This paragraph covers one T cell receptor beta chain sequence. CDR3 length: 15 amino acids. The germline gives CDR1 MNHNS, CDR2 SASEGT. V was trimmed by 11 bases and J by 0 bases, leaving 19 bases between them. TCRdb used MiXCR to reprocess the PCR reads, holding one entry per CDR3 protein. The sample lists around 18,000 distinct CDR3 sequences, 45% to 50% occurring once. This sample is part of a study of CD4 and CD8 cells across lung adenocarcinoma regions. Localized lung adenocarcinoma, a non-small cell lung cancer, affected the donors. The chain employs TRBV6-1 and TRBJ2-5, with D perhaps matching TRBD1 or TRBD2 (6 bases each). The sequencing input was CD8+ T cells from the margin of a lung tumor. The TCR was taken from a male donor with lung adenocarcinoma. The CD4 and CD8 labels of this study may be unreliable. The CDR3 sequence is CAGGLGGADQETQYF. CDR3 in DNA: TGTGCCGGGGGCCTCGGGGGAGCGGACCAAGAGACCCAGTACTTC.